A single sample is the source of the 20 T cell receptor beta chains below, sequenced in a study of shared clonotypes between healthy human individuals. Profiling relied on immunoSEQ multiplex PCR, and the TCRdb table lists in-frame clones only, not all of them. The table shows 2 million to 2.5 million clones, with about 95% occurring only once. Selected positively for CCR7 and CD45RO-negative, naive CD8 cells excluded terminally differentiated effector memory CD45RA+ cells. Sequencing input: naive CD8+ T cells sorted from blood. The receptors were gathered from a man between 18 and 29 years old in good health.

The CDR3 here is CASSFDRGYEQYF. The CDR3 region has the DNA TGTGCCAGCAGCTTTGACAGGGGCTACGAGCAGTACTTC. This chain connects TRBV7-2 to TRBJ2-7, with 8 bases matching TRBD1. The ends lost 3 bases at V and 3 bases at J; junction bases unmatched: 1. Germline CDR1 and CDR2: SGHTA and FQGNSA. The CDR3 has 13 amino acids.

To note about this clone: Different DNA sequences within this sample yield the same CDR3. CDR3 loop: CASSLRTESYEQYF. CDR3 nucleotide sequence: TGTGCCAGCAGTCTGCGGACCGAATCCTACGAGCAGTACTTC. The V gene is TRBV7-6, the J gene TRBJ2-7; no reliable D call. Germline CDR1 SGHVS, CDR2 FNYEAQ. Trimming stripped 6 bases from V and 1 base from J, with 13 bases between. This CDR3 spans 14 amino acids.

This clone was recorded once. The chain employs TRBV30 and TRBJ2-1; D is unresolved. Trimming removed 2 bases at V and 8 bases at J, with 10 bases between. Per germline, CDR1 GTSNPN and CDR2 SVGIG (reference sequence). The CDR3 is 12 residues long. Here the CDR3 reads CAWSIWQDEQFF. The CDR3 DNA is TGTGCCTGGAGTATTTGGCAGGATGAGCAGTTCTTC.

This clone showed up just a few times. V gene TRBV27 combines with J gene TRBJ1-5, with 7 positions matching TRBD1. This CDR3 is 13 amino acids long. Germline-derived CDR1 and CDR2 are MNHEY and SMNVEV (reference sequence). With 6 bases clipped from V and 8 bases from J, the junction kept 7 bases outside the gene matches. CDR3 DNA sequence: TGTGCCAGCAGCAACAGGGGCTTTGAGCCCCAGCATTTT. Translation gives CASSNRGFEPQHF.

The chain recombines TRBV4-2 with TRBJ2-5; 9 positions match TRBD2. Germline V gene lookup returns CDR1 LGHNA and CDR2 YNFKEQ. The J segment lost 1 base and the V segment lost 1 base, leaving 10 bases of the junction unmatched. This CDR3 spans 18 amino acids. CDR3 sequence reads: CASSQVELAGPTQETQYF. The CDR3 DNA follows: TGTGCCAGCAGCCAAGTGGAGCTAGCGGGACCTACCCAAGAGACCCAGTACTTC.

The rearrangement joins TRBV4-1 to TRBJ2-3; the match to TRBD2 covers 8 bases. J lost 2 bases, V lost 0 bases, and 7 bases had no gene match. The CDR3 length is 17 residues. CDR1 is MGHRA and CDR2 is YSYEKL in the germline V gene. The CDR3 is CASSQDTLAGLTDTQYF. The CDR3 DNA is TGCGCCAGCAGCCAAGATACGCTAGCGGGCCTCACAGATACGCAGTATTTT.

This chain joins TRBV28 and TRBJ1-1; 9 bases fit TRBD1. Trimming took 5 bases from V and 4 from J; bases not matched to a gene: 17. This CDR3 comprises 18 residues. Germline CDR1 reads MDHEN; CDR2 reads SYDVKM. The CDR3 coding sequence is TGTGCCAGCAGTCCCCTCCCCGGGACAGGGTGGGGTAGCACTGAAGCTTTCTTT. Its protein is CASSPLPGTGWGSTEAFF.

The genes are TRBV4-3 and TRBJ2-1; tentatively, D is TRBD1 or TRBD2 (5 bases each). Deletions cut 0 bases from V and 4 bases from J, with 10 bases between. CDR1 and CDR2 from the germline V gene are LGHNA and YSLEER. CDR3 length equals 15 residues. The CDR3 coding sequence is TGCGCCAGCAGCCAAGATAGGGACCCATACAATGAGCAGTTCTTC. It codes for CASSQDRDPYNEQFF.

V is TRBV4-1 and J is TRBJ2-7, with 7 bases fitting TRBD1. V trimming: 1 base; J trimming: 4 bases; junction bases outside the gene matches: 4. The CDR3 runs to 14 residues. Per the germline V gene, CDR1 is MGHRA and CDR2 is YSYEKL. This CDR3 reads CASSQATGKYEQYF. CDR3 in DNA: TGCGCCAGCAGCCAAGCGACAGGGAAGTACGAGCAGTACTTC.

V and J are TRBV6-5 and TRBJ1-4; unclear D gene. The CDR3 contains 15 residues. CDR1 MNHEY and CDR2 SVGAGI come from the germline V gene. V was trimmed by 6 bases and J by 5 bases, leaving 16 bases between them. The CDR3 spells CASRHFPDPNEKLFF. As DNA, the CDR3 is TGTGCCAGCAGACACTTTCCGGACCCCAATGAAAAACTGTTTTTT.

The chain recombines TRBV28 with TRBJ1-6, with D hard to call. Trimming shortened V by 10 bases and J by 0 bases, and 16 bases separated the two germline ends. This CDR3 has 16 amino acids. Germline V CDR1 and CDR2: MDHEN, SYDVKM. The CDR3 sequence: CATMGGSSSYNSPLHF. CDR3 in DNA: TGTGCCACCATGGGTGGATCCAGCTCCTATAATTCACCCCTCCACTTT.

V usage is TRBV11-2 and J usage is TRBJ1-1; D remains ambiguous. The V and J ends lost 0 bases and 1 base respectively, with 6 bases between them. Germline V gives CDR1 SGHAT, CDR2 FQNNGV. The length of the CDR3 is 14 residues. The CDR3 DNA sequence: TGTGCCAGCAGCTTAGACGCCGCGAACACTGAAGCTTTCTTT. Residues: CASSLDAANTEAFF.

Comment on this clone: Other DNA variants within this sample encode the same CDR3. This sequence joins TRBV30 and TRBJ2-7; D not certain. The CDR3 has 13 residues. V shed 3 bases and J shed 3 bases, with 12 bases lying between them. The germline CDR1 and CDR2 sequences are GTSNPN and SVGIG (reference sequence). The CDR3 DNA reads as TGTGCCTGGAGCGTAGGTCGACGCTACGAGCAGTACTTC. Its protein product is CAWSVGRRYEQYF.

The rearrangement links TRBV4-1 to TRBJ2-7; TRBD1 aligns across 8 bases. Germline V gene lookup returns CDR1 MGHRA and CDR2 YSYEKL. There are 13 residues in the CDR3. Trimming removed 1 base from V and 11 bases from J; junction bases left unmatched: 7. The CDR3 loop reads CASSQVIGQGKYF. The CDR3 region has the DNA TGCGCCAGCAGCCAAGTTATCGGACAGGGAAAGTACTTC.

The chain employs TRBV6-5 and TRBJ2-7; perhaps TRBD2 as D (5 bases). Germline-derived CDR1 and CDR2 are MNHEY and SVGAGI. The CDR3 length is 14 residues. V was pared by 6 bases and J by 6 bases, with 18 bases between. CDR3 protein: CASSPFPGSIEQYF. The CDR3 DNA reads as TGTGCCAGCAGCCCTTTCCCGGGGAGTATCGAGCAGTACTTC.

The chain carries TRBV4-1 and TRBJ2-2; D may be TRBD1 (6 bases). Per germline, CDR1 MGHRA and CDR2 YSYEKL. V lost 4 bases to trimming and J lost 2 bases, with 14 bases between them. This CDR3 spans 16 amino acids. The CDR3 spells CASSPPLGGNTGELFF. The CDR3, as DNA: TGCGCCAGCAGCCCGCCATTAGGGGGAAACACCGGGGAGCTGTTTTTT.

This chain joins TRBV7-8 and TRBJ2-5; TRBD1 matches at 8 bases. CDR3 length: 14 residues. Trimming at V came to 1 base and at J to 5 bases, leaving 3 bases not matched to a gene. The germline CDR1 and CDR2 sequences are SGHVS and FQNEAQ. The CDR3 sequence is CASSLVQGAETQYF. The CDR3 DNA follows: TGTGCCAGCAGCTTAGTTCAGGGGGCTGAGACCCAGTACTTC.

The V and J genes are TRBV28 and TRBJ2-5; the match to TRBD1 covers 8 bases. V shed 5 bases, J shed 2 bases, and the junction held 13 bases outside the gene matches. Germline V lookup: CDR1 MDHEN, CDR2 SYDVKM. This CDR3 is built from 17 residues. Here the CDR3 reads CASSRPPGQVKQETQYF. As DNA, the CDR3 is TGTGCCAGCAGTAGACCTCCGGGACAGGTTAAACAAGAGACCCAGTACTTC.

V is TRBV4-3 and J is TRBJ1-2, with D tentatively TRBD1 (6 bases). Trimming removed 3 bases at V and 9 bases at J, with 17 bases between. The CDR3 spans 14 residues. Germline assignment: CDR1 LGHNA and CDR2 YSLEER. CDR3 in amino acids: CASSQVEGDESYTF. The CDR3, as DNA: TGCGCCAGCAGCCAGGTTGAGGGGGATGAGAGCTACACCTTC.

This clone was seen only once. Here the CDR3 DNA reads TGTGCCAGCAGACCCTTGGACAACGACGGGGTTGCAACTAATGAAAAACTGTTTTTT. Translation: CASRPLDNDGVATNEKLFF. The chain couples TRBV28 to TRBJ1-4; D may be TRBD1 (5 bases). This CDR3 comprises 19 residues. The germline V gene has CDR1 MDHEN and CDR2 SYDVKM. Trimming left V 6 bases short and J 0 bases short, with 23 bases between.